This T cell receptor (beta chain) was obtained from a study of cytomegalovirus exposure and HLA in healthy donors. Background on the study: The 550 to 800 first-cohort repertoires and the roughly 120 validation repertoires shared the same platform, a later analysis reported.

Findings and limits, study-wide: Rare TCR sequences dominated, though some public TCRs recurred in many donors. The TCR clusters that emerged in the first cohort tended, a later analysis found, to co-occur in the roughly 110 validation repertoires.

The V gene end was trimmed by 5 bases and the J gene end by 4 bases; junction bases not matched to a gene: 4. CDR3 size: 13 residues. The germline gives CDR1 SGHAT, CDR2 FQNNGV. Remarks on this clone: Its antigen is currently unknown.

Libraries were prepared by immunoSEQ multiplex PCR; TCRdb keeps only in-frame clonotypes and omits some of them. This table holds 130,000 to 150,000 clones, around 90% found once. V usage is TRBV11-2 and J usage is TRBJ2-5, with 7 positions matching TRBD1. This receptor was obtained from a man aged 18 to 35 in good health and CMV-seropositive. Source material: PBMCs. The CDR3 DNA sequence: TGTGCCAGCAGCCCCCCAGGGGGAGAGACCCAGTACTTC. This gives the protein CASSPPGGETQYF.